This T cell receptor beta chain was captured by sequencing in a study of cytomegalovirus exposure and HLA in healthy donors. Across the study: HLA-typed donors were the source of about 85 million unique TCRs, which an early data release held. Findings of the study overall: Using the classifier, cytomegalovirus status was reportedly diagnosed with high specificity and sensitivity. Later on, analysis showed that most CMV-associated TCR beta chains appeared to be HLA-restricted. It was assumed in the presence/absence analyses that sequencing depth was roughly uniform across donors.

Amplification used 60 Vbeta primers and 13 Jbeta primers. TCRdb keeps only in-frame clones here, not all; method: immunoSEQ multiplex PCR. The sample holds 150,000 to 200,000 clones, more than 60% seen once. Germline CDR1 is SGHNT and CDR2 is YYREEE (reference sequence). The CDR3 extends over 13 amino acids. V gave up 0 bases and J gave up 13 bases, with 16 bases separating them. Comment on this clone: The antigen remains unidentified.

The chain links TRBV5-4 to TRBJ1-2; D gene unclear. This clonotype originated in a woman between 40 and 55 years old in good health and CMV-seropositive. Sequences were obtained from PBMCs. The CDR3 is CASSLDGERYFTF. In nucleotides, the CDR3 is TGTGCCAGCAGCTTGGACGGTGAAAGATATTTCACCTTC.